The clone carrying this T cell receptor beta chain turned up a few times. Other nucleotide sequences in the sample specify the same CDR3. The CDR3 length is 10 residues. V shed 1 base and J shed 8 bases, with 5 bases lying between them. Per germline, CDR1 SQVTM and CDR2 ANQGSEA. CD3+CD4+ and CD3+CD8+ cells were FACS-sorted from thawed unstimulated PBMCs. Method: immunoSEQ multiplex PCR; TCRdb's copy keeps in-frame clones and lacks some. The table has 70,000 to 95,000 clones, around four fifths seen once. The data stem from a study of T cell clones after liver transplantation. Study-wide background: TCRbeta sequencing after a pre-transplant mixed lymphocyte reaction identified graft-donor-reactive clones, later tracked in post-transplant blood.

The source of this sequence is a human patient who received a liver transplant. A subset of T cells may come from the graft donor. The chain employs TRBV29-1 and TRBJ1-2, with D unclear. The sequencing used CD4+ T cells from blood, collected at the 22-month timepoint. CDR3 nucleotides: TGCAGCGTTGAAGGGGGAGGCTACACCTTC. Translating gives CSVEGGGYTF.